The rows below give T cell receptor beta chains drawn from one sample of a study of memory CD4+ T cells and cytomegalovirus serostatus. TCRdb keeps only in-frame clones here, not all; method: immunoSEQ multiplex PCR. The table shows about 54,000 clones, with around three quarters occurring only once. Sequenced material: memory CD4+ T cells from blood. The receptors come from an adult in good health and CMV-seronegative. The CDR3 runs from the conserved cysteine through the conserved F or W. Each record gives: J gene, D gene, V gene, CDR3 protein. A D gene is named only where the DNA matches it firmly.

TRBJ2-3 TRBD1 TRBV7-7 CASSSGTGRADTQYF
TRBJ2-7 TRBD1 TRBV9 CASSGQGQGVSEQYF
TRBJ1-2 - TRBV6-6 CASSYSTTGKHGYTF
TRBJ1-4 - TRBV5-6 CASSLVGQTTNEKLFF
TRBJ2-3 TRBD1 TRBV28 CASSLPGQGSDTQYF
TRBJ1-2 TRBD1 TRBV6-1 CASSGGQGYGYTF
TRBJ1-2 - TRBV6-1 CASSESGRAGGVYGYTF
TRBJ1-4 - TRBV4-3 CASSQNPTENEKLFF
TRBJ2-3 - TRBV6-6 CASSRGRGTDTQYF
TRBJ2-7 - TRBV18 CASFSGSYEQYF
TRBJ2-3 TRBD2 TRBV29-1 CSSPRGSGGRGTDTQYF
TRBJ2-3 TRBD1 TRBV10-3 CAISERDRGYGTQYF
TRBJ2-5 - TRBV7-2 CASSQQTQGGETQYF
TRBJ1-2 - TRBV5-1 CASSRASTTRPDGYTF
TRBJ1-6 - TRBV6-5 CASSSRESFPGSPLHF
TRBJ1-2 TRBD1 TRBV5-4 CASSLVAGGAEGYTF
TRBJ2-3 - TRBV28 CASSGQTDTQYF
TRBJ2-3 - TRBV28 CASSLGGGFTDTQYF
TRBJ2-7 - TRBV7-2 CASSLRGNEQYF
TRBJ2-2 TRBD1 TRBV7-3 CASSMQGADTGELFF
TRBJ1-3 TRBD1 TRBV7-7 CASSSGTGGRAGNTIYF
TRBJ1-5 - TRBV20-1 CSATRDQPQHF
TRBJ2-7 - TRBV7-2 CASSTPGRHQYF
TRBJ2-5 TRBD2 TRBV4-1 CASSQLRLAGETQYF
TRBJ1-3 - TRBV7-2 CASSLDPPPRDTIYF
TRBJ2-3 TRBD2 TRBV18 CASSLRNLAGPTDTQYF